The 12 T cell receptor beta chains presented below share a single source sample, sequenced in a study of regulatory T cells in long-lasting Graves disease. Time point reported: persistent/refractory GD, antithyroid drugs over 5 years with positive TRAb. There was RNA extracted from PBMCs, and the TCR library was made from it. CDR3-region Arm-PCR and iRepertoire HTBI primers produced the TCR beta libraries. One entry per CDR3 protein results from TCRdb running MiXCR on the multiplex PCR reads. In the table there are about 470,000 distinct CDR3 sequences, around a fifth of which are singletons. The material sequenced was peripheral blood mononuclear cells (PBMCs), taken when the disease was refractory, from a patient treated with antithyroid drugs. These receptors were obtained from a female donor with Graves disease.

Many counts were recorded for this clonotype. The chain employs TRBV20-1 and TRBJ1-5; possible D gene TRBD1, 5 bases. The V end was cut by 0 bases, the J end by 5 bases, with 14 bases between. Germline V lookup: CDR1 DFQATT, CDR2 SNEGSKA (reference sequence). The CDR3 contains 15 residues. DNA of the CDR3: TGCAGTGCTAGAGATCCGGGGGGGGTTGATCAGCCCCAGCATTTT. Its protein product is CSARDPGGVDQPQHF.

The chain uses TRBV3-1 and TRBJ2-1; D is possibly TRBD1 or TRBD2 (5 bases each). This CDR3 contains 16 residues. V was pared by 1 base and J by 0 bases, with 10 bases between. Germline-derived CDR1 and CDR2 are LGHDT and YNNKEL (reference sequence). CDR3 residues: CASSQAGTDSYNEQFF. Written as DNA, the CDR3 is TGTGCCAGCAGCCAAGCTGGGACGGACTCCTACAATGAGCAGTTCTTC.

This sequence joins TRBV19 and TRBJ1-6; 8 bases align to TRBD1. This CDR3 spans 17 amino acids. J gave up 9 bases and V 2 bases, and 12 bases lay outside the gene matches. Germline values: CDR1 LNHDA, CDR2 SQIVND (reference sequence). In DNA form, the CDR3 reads TGTGCCAGTAGTATAAGGCAGGGGGCGCGTACCGGTTCACCCCTCCACTTT. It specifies CASSIRQGARTGSPLHF.

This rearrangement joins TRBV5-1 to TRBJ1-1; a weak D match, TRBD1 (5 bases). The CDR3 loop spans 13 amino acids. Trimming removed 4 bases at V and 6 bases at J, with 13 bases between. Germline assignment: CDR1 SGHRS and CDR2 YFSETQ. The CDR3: CASSLQGAAEAFF. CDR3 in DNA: TGCGCCAGCAGCCTCCAGGGAGCCGCTGAAGCTTTCTTT.

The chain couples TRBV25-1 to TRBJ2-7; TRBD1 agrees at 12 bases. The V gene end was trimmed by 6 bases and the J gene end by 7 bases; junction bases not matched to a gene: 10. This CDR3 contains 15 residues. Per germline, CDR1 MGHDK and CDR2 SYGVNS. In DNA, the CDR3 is TGTGCCAGCAGCCCCGGGACAGGGGGCGGTCGGGAGCAGTACTTC. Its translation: CASSPGTGGGREQYF.

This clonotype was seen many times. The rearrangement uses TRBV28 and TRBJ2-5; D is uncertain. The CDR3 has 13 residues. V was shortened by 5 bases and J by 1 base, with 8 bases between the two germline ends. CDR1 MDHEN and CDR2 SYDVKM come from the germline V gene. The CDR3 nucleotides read TGTGCCAGCAGTCTCCCTCCCCAAGAGACCCAGTACTTC. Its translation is CASSLPPQETQYF. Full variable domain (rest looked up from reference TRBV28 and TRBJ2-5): DVKVTQSSRYLVKRTGEKVFLECVQDMDHENMFWYRQDPGLGLRLIYFSYDVKMKEKGDIPEGYSVSREKKERFSLILESASTNQTSMYLCASSLPPQETQYFGPGTRLLVL.

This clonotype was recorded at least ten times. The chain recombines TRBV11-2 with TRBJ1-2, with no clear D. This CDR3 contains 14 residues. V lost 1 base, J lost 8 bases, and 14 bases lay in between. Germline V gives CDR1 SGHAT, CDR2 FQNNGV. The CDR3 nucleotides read TGTGCCAGCAGCTTAGGTCGGCAGGAGGGCGGCTACACCTTC. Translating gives CASSLGRQEGGYTF.

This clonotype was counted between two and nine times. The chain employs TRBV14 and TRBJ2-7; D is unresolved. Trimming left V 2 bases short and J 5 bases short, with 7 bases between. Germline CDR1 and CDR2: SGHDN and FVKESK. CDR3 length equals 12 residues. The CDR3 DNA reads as TGTGCCAGCAGCCAAACTACCCACGAGCAGTACTTC. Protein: CASSQTTHEQYF.

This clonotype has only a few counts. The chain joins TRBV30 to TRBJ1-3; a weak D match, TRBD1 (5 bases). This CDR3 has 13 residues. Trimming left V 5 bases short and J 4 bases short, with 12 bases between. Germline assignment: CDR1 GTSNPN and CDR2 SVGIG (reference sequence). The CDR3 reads CAWRKTAGNTIYF. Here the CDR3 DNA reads TGTGCCTGGCGTAAGACAGCGGGAAACACCATATATTTT.

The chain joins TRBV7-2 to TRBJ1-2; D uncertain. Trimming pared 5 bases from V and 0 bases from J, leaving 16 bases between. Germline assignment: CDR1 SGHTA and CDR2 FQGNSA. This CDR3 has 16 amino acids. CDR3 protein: CASSIFGDPANYGYTF. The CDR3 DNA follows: TGTGCCAGCAGCATATTTGGGGATCCCGCTAACTATGGCTACACCTTC.

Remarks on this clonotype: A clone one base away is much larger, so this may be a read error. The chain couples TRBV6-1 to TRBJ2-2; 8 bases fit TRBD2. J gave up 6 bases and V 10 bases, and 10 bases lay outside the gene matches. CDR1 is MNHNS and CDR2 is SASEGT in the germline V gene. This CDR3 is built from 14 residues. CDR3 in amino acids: CATRGLGVAGELFF. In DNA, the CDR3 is TGTGCCACTAGGGGACTAGGCGTCGCCGGGGAGCTGTTTTTT.

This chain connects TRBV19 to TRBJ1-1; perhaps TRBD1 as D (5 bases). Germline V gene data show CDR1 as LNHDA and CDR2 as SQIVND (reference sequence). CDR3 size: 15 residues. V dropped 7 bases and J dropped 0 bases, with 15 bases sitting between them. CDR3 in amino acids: CASMFSTDMNTEAFF. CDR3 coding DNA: TGTGCCAGTATGTTCTCGACAGACATGAACACTGAAGCTTTCTTT.